This passage covers 25 T cell receptor beta chains from one sample sequenced in a study of a mutant IDH1 vaccine in newly diagnosed glioma (dated by TCRdb to about 2021). These TCRs are of unknown antigen specificity. Receptor libraries were prepared by the immunoSEQ multiplex PCR assay. The table comes from immuneACCESS by way of TCRdb, which keeps in-frame sequences with V and J called. Part of the clones is missing from these tables; in studies checked, under half for an unresolved V gene and the rest for unknown reasons. This sample has about 55,000 clones in its table, and roughly 80% of those were observed once. The ten largest account for more than 5% of the sample. Sample time point, as interpreted from the label and publication: week 23, last vaccination. Each vaccine dose, consisting of 300 ug of a 20-mer mutant IDH1 peptide in Montanide, was administered subcutaneously with topical imiquimod.

The source was PBMCs, collected from a glioma patient whose treatment included an IDH1 peptide vaccine. These receptors all come from a man aged 40-55 years with glioma.

CDR3 amino acids: CASSRGGPRSYEQYF. The CDR3 coding sequence is TGCGCCAGCAGTCGAGGAGGGCCCAGGTCCTACGAGCAGTACTTC. The rearrangement links TRBV23-1 to TRBJ2-7; D is possibly TRBD2 (6 bases). TRBV23-1 is annotated as an ORF whose role is uncertain. The V gene lost 4 bases and the J gene lost 1 base, with 14 bases spanning the gap. This CDR3 is built from 15 residues.

The chain has TRBV4-1 and TRBJ1-2; D not resolved. Germline V CDR1 and CDR2: MGHRA, YSYEKL. CDR3 length equals 15 residues. Between the trimmed V and J ends, which lost 0 bases and 5 bases, there was a span of 13 bases. The CDR3 coding sequence is TGCGCCAGCAGCCAAGAGGGCCGGTCGATGTATGGCTACACCTTC. This encodes CASSQEGRSMYGYTF.

The chain links TRBV6-1 to TRBJ2-5, with D unresolved. The CDR3 totals 14 residues. Trimming removed 3 bases from V and 1 base from J, with 9 bases in between. Germline values: CDR1 MNHNS, CDR2 SASEGT. In DNA form, the CDR3 reads TGTGCCAGCAGTGAGGGCCCCTCCCAAGAGACCCAGTACTTC. Protein product: CASSEGPSQETQYF.

The CDR3 loop is CASRPGQISSWGSTF. CDR3 DNA: TGTGCCAGCAGACCCGGACAGATTAGCTCGTGGGGTAGTACCTTC. This chain connects TRBV27 to TRBJ1-2, with D tentatively TRBD1 (6 bases). CDR1 MNHEY and CDR2 SMNVEV come from the germline V gene (reference sequence). This CDR3 region has 15 residues. V shed 6 bases and J shed 14 bases, with 28 bases lying between them.

The chain employs TRBV2 and TRBJ1-4, with 7 bases identical to TRBD1. Germline V gene data show CDR1 as SNHLY and CDR2 as FYNNEI. V shed 6 bases and J 2 bases; nucleotides not matched to a gene: 12. CDR3 length: 17 amino acids. CDR3 amino acids: CASRPHRQGLTNEKLFF. CDR3 nucleotide sequence: TGTGCCAGCAGACCGCATCGACAGGGTCTGACTAATGAAAAACTGTTTTTT.

In DNA, the CDR3 is TGCGCCAGCAGCTTGGAAGGGGCGAGGGTCACAGATACGCAGTATTTT. Translated: CASSLEGARVTDTQYF. The chain joins TRBV5-1 to TRBJ2-3, with D tentatively TRBD1 or TRBD2 (5 bases each). Trimming removed 0 bases at V and 2 bases at J, with 13 bases between. Germline loops: CDR1 SGHRS, CDR2 YFSETQ. CDR3 length: 16 residues.

The CDR3 DNA is TGTGCCAGCAGCTTGGAAGGTCATAGCAATCAGCCCCAGCATTTT. Encoded protein: CASSLEGHSNQPQHF. The chain is built from TRBV5-8 and TRBJ1-5, with D uncertain. Germline CDR1 is SGHTS and CDR2 is YDEGEE. This CDR3 spans 15 amino acids. The ends were cut back, 0 bases at V and 0 bases at J, with 7 bases in the middle. Combining the CDR3 with reference TRBV5-8 and TRBJ1-5 gives the whole variable domain EAGVTQSPTHLIKTRGQQATLRCSPISGHTSVYWYQQALGLGLQFLLWYDEGEERNRGNFPPRFSGRQFPNYSSELNVNALELEDSALYLCASSLEGHSNQPQHFGDGTRLSIL.

This chain joins TRBV15 and TRBJ2-5; 9 bases align to TRBD2. Germline CDR1 LNHNV, CDR2 YYDKDF (reference sequence). V dropped 1 base and J dropped 5; count of bases not matched to a gene: 11. The CDR3 is 17 amino acids. The CDR3 bases are TGTGCCACCAGCAGAGTGTTAAGCGGGGGGCCCCGGGAGACCCAGTACTTC. Protein: CATSRVLSGGPRETQYF. Full variable domain (missing parts from reference TRBV15 and TRBJ2-5): DAMVIQNPRYQVTQFGKPVTLSCSQTLNHNVMYWYQQKSSQAPKLLFHYYDKDFNNEADTPDNFQSRRPNTSFCFLDIRSPGLGDTAMYLCATSRVLSGGPRETQYFGPGTRLLVL.

The rearrangement links TRBV5-6 to TRBJ1-4, with 7 bases lining up with TRBD1. CDR1 SGHDT and CDR2 YYEEEE come from the germline V gene. The CDR3 contains 16 residues. The trim removed 2 bases at V and 0 bases at J, leaving 4 bases unmatched. CDR3 DNA: TGTGCCAGCAGCTTATTTGGACAGGCAACTAATGAAAAACTGTTTTTT. Its protein is CASSLFGQATNEKLFF.

In regard to this clone: The same CDR3 also results from other DNA sequences found in this sample. The chain is built from TRBV7-6 and TRBJ2-7; 9 bases map to TRBD1. Germline CDR1 SGHVS, CDR2 FNYEAQ. There are 14 residues in the CDR3. The V and J ends lost 5 bases and 2 bases, in that order; junction bases with no gene match: 4. CDR3 nucleotides: TGTGCCAGCAGCCTCGGACAGGGGACCTACGAGCAGTACTTC. Translated, it gives CASSLGQGTYEQYF.

J is TRBJ2-7 and V is TRBV2, with 10 bases identical to TRBD1. V shed 6 bases, J shed 4 bases, and the junction held 9 bases outside the gene matches. The CDR3 is made up of 15 amino acids. Germline V lookup: CDR1 SNHLY, CDR2 FYNNEI. CDR3 region: CASSDPDRGSYEQYF. The DNA of the CDR3 is TGTGCCAGCAGCGATCCGGACAGGGGGTCGTACGAGCAGTACTTC.

The chain is built from TRBV7-9 and TRBJ2-7, with D possibly matching TRBD2 (7 bases). This CDR3 comprises 12 residues. V was pared by 5 bases and J by 6 bases, with 11 bases between. CDR1 and CDR2 (germline): SEHNR, FQNEAQ (reference sequence). The chain's CDR3 is CASSRRGAEQYF. CDR3 bases: TGTGCCAGCAGCCGCCGGGGGGCCGAGCAGTACTTC.

V usage is TRBV6-1 and J usage is TRBJ2-3, with 7 bases that match TRBD1. V lost 2 bases, J lost 4 bases, and 0 bases stayed unmatched. This CDR3 contains 13 residues. CDR1 is MNHNS and CDR2 is SASEGT in the germline V gene. The CDR3 region is CASSEQGADTQYF. The CDR3 DNA is TGTGCCAGCAGTGAACAGGGGGCAGATACGCAGTATTTT.

The chain has TRBV28 and TRBJ2-5; D perhaps matches TRBD1 (5 bases). With the DNA end fitting TRBJ2-7 better, the J assignment may be wrong. In germline, CDR1 is MDHEN, CDR2 SYDVKM. The CDR3 spans 15 residues. The chain's CDR3 is CASSISGSLSYEQYF. CDR3 nucleotides: TGTGCCAGCTCGATTTCAGGGTCCCTCTCCTACGAGCAGTACTTC.

This clone was found once. V is TRBV6-5 and J is TRBJ2-1, with TRBD2 identical over 13 bases. The CDR3 sequence is 15 residues long. V trimming: 6 bases; J trimming: 7 bases; junction bases outside the gene matches: 6. Germline assignment: CDR1 MNHEY and CDR2 SVGAGI. The CDR3 reads CASSLLAGGPNEQFF. The CDR3 nucleotides read TGTGCCAGCAGCTTACTAGCGGGGGGGCCTAATGAGCAGTTCTTC.

V usage is TRBV7-9 and J usage is TRBJ1-2, with 9 bases aligning to TRBD1. CDR1 and CDR2 (germline): SEHNR, FQNEAQ (reference sequence). The ends lost 3 bases at V and 5 bases at J; junction bases unmatched: 7. The CDR3 has 15 residues. CDR3 coding DNA: TGTGCCAGCAGCTTGCAACAGGGGGCAAGTTATGGCTACACCTTC. It specifies CASSLQQGASYGYTF.

This clone was seen a few times. This chain connects TRBV5-4 to TRBJ1-2; D gene ambiguous. The CDR3 covers 15 residues. Trimming pared 0 bases from V and 6 bases from J, leaving 15 bases between. Germline assignment: CDR1 SGHNT and CDR2 YYREEE (reference sequence). CDR3 amino acids: CASSLDPDRSDGYTF. The CDR3, as DNA: TGTGCCAGCAGCTTGGACCCTGACCGCAGCGATGGCTACACCTTC.

This clone was seen only a few times. The chain has TRBV19 and TRBJ1-1; the match to TRBD1 covers 9 bases. The CDR3 spans 14 residues. CDR1 is LNHDA, CDR2 SQIVND, per germline (reference sequence). The junction had 5 bases not matched to a gene; V was cut back by 4 bases and J by 5 bases. CDR3 DNA: TGTGCCAGTAGTAGGGGACAGGGATCTACTGAAGCTTTCTTT. This sequence encodes CASSRGQGSTEAFF. The whole variable domain, remainder taken from reference TRBV19 and TRBJ1-1, is DGGITQSPKYLFRKEGQNVTLSCEQNLNHDAMYWYRQDPGQGLRLIYYSQIVNDFQKGDIAEGYSVSREKKESFPLTVTSAQKNPTAFYLCASSRGQGSTEAFFGQGTRLTVV.

The V gene is TRBV7-2, the J gene TRBJ1-1; TRBD1 matches 8 bases. CDR1 and CDR2 (germline): SGHTA, FQGNSA. The V and J ends lost 4 bases and 10 bases, in that order; junction bases with no gene match: 14. The CDR3 is 15 amino acids. For the CDR3, the DNA is TGTGCCAGCAGCTCGTCACCCGGACAGGGCAATCCAGCTTTCTTT. This codes for CASSSSPGQGNPAFF.

This clone was recorded a few times. This chain links TRBV30 with TRBJ1-1, with 9 bases that match TRBD1. The J segment lost 4 bases and the V segment lost 5 bases, leaving 8 bases of the junction unmatched. The CDR3 spans 14 residues. Germline CDR1 reads GTSNPN; CDR2 reads SVGIG (reference sequence). CDR3 sequence: CAWEGQGLFTEAFF. The CDR3 DNA follows: TGTGCCTGGGAAGGACAGGGGTTGTTCACTGAAGCTTTCTTT.

The chain links TRBV5-1 to TRBJ2-3; possible D gene TRBD2, 6 bases. Trimming removed 2 bases from V and 4 bases from J, with 17 bases in between. Germline V gives CDR1 SGHRS, CDR2 YFSETQ. The CDR3 extends over 16 amino acids. In nucleotides, the CDR3 is TGCGCCAGCAGCTTTGATTCGGGACTTACATCAGATACGCAGTATTTT. It translates to CASSFDSGLTSDTQYF.

This clone was found once. The genes are TRBV5-6 and TRBJ1-2, with D uncertain. This CDR3 has 13 amino acids. V lost 2 bases and J 7 bases, leaving 12 bases between the germline ends. Germline values: CDR1 SGHDT, CDR2 YYEEEE. The CDR3 here is CASSLIADGGYTF. The DNA for the CDR3 is TGTGCCAGCAGCTTAATCGCGGACGGTGGCTACACCTTC.

The chain uses TRBV29-1 and TRBJ2-7, with a possible D match to TRBD2 (5 bases). CDR3 length equals 12 residues. Trimming took off 7 bases at V and 2 bases at J, with 12 bases between the two ends. Germline loops: CDR1 SQVTM, CDR2 ANQGSEA. The DNA of the CDR3 is TGCAGCGCTGGAGGTCCCGCCTACGAGCAGTACTTC. It yields the protein CSAGGPAYEQYF.

The chain joins TRBV19 to TRBJ2-2, with 11 bases matching TRBD1. With 5 bases clipped from V and 4 bases from J, the junction kept 6 bases outside the gene matches. The germline gives CDR1 LNHDA, CDR2 SQIVND (reference sequence). CDR3 size: 16 residues. In nucleotides, the CDR3 is TGTGCCAGTAGTTCCCGGGACAGGGGGTTCACCGGGGAGCTGTTTTTT. This codes for CASSSRDRGFTGELFF.

The CDR3 DNA follows: TGTGCCAGCAGCGTAGAAGGGGGCCGAGCCGCAAATTCACCCCTCCACTTT. This gives the protein CASSVEGGRAANSPLHF. The gene calls are TRBV7-6 and TRBJ1-6; TRBD1 matches at 7 bases. The CDR3 totals 17 residues. CDR1 SGHVS and CDR2 FNYEAQ come from the germline V gene. V lost 5 bases, J lost 7 bases, and 14 bases stayed unmatched.